These 2 T cell receptor beta chains were all obtained from the same sample, sequenced in a study of shared T cell receptors in the human thymus. Some clones are missing from TCRdb's copy, which holds only in-frame ones; the method was immunoSEQ multiplex PCR. The profile covers about 660,000 clones, with more than 75% appearing a single time and roughly 0.0087% taken by the ten largest. The sample was also linked to a second study, of human thymus T cells.

Source material: thymocytes. The receptors were sampled from a boy less than two years old with a congenital heart defect.

The J gene is TRBJ2-7, the V gene TRBV11-2; 10 bases line up with TRBD2. The V gene end was trimmed by 4 bases and the J gene end by 2 bases; junction bases not matched to a gene: 2. Germline V gene sequence: CDR1 SGHAT, CDR2 FQNNGV. CDR3 size: 14 residues. The CDR3, as DNA: TGTGCCAGCAGCTCACTAGCGGGAACCTACGAGCAGTACTTC. Translation gives CASSSLAGTYEQYF. The full variable domain, its missing parts supplied by reference TRBV11-2 and TRBJ2-7, is EAGVAQSPRYKIIEKRQSVAFWCNPISGHATLYWYQQILGQGPKLLIQFQNNGVVDDSQLPKDRFSAERLKGVDSTLKIQPAKLEDSAVYLCASSSLAGTYEQYFGPGTRLTVT.

V gene TRBV5-1 combines with J gene TRBJ2-5, with a tentative D call TRBD2 (6 bases). This CDR3 has 16 amino acids. The V end lost 0 bases, the J end lost 2 bases, and 14 bases lay between the germline ends. The germline gives CDR1 SGHRS, CDR2 YFSETQ. CDR3 residues: CASSLVIGLHQETQYF. Written as DNA, the CDR3 is TGCGCCAGCAGCTTGGTTATCGGACTACATCAAGAGACCCAGTACTTC.